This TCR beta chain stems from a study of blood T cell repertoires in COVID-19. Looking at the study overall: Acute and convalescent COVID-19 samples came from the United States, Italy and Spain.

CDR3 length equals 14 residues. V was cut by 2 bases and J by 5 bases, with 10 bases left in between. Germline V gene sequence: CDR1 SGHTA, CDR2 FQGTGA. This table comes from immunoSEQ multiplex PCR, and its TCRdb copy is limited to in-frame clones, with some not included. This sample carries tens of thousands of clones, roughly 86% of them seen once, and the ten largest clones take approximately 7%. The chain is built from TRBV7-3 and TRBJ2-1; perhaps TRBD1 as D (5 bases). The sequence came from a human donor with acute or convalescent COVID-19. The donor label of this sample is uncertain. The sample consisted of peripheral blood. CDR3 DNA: TGTGCCAGCAGCTTATTAGGCAGGGACAATGAGCAGTTCTTC. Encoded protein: CASSLLGRDNEQFF.